Given below is one TCR beta chain in context. Its specificity is not known. TCRdb called the reads again in MiXCR, with one record for every CDR3 protein. Altogether fewer than 25,000 distinct CDR3 sequences are present, less than 60% being singletons, with the ten largest covering 4% to 6%. Trimming cost V 4 bases and J 6 bases; bases outside gene matches: 4. The CDR3 runs to 14 residues. Germline loops: CDR1 LGHDT, CDR2 YNNKEL (reference sequence). The sample comes from a study of type 1 regulatory T cells. Overall study: T-allo10 is an in vitro-generated, Tr1-enriched CD4 T cell product specific for alloantigen.

The receptor comes from a human donor in good health. Sequenced: cultured T cells, either the whole culture or a sorted T cell fraction (not recorded which). The rearrangement joins TRBV3-1 to TRBJ2-1; 9 bases agree with TRBD2. The CDR3 DNA follows: TGTGCCAGCAGCCGGCGGGGGGGGGGCAATGAGCAGTTCTTC. Residues: CASSRRGGGNEQFF.